Shown below are 27 T cell receptor beta chains from a single sample sequenced in a study of STAT3 mutations in large granular lymphocyte leukemia. Study-level points and caveats: Every T-LGLL patient had at least one immunodominant TCRbeta clonotype.

Sequenced by immunoSEQ multiplex PCR; TCRdb stores in-frame clones only, minus some. The sample holds over a thousand clones, 30% to 40% seen once. No antigen has been assigned to these receptors. Sequencing input: PBMCs. The source is a human donor with T large granular lymphocyte leukemia. Some clones in this sample may be carry-over from other donors' samples.

The chain employs TRBV5-1 and TRBJ2-7, with 9 bases identical to TRBD2. CDR3 length equals 14 residues. The germline CDR1 and CDR2 sequences are SGHRS and YFSETQ. V shed 4 bases and J 12 bases; nucleotides not matched to a gene: 14. CDR3 in amino acids: CASSPQLGGRAMYF. The CDR3 DNA follows: TGCGCCAGCAGCCCCCAGTTAGGCGGGAGGGCCATGTACTTC. The variable domain in full, with the rest retrieved from reference TRBV5-1 and TRBJ2-7, is KAGVTQTPRYLIKTRGQQVTLSCSPISGHRSVSWYQQTPGQGLQFLFEYFSETQRNKGNFPGRFSGRQFSNSRSEMNVSTLELGDSALYLCASSPQLGGRAMYFGPGTRLTVT.

This clone turned up a few times. J is TRBJ2-5 and V is TRBV20-1; D remains unclear. Per germline, CDR1 DFQATT and CDR2 SNEGSKA (reference sequence). CDR3 length: 10 residues. Trimming took off 5 bases at V and 4 bases at J, with 5 bases between the two ends. The CDR3 here is CSAWLETQYF. CDR3 in DNA: TGCAGTGCTTGGTTAGAGACCCAGTACTTC.

The J gene is TRBJ1-2, the V gene TRBV2, with D uncertain. Germline values: CDR1 SNHLY, CDR2 FYNNEI. V was trimmed by 3 bases and J by 2 bases, leaving 7 bases between them. This CDR3 is built from 13 residues. The CDR3 spells CASSDSRNYGYTF. CDR3 DNA sequence: TGTGCCAGCAGTGATAGCCGGAACTATGGCTACACCTTC.

The chain is built from TRBV5-4 and TRBJ1-1; D gene unclear. The V end was cut by 5 bases, the J end by 1 base, with 9 bases between. Germline V gene lookup returns CDR1 SGHNT and CDR2 YYREEE (reference sequence). The CDR3 runs to 13 residues. For the CDR3, the DNA is TGTGCCAGCAGTTGGGCCGGGAACACTGAAGCTTTCTTT. Translated, it gives CASSWAGNTEAFF.

The CDR3: CASSSGGQGADEQYF. The DNA for the CDR3 is TGTGCCAGCAGCTCAGGAGGACAGGGGGCGGACGAGCAGTACTTC. The rearrangement uses TRBV11-3 and TRBJ2-7; 11 bases are a match to TRBD1. This CDR3 is 15 amino acids long. Germline V gene sequence: CDR1 SGHNT, CDR2 YENEEA. Germline trimming cut 4 bases from V and 5 bases from J; bases unmatched to any gene: 7. The complete variable domain, with remaining parts taken from reference TRBV11-3 and TRBJ2-7, reads EAGVVQSPRYKIIEKKQPVAFWCNPISGHNTLYWYLQNLGQGPELLIRYENEEAVDDSQLPKDRFSAERLKGVDSTLKIQPAELGDSAVYLCASSSGGQGADEQYFGPGTRLTVT.

The rearrangement links TRBV7-9 to TRBJ1-2; possibly TRBD1 for D (5 bases). CDR3 length equals 13 residues. CDR1 SEHNR and CDR2 FQNEAQ come from the germline V gene (reference sequence). With 1 base removed from V and 2 bases from J, the gap between germline ends came to 5 bases. The chain's CDR3 is CASSLGQNYGYTF. CDR3 DNA sequence: TGTGCCAGCAGCTTAGGACAGAACTATGGCTACACCTTC.

This clone was observed a few times. The rearrangement links TRBV14 to TRBJ1-2, with D tentatively TRBD1 (6 bases). The CDR3 consists of 12 residues. V dropped 2 bases and J dropped 8 bases, with 9 bases sitting between them. From germline, CDR1 is SGHDN and CDR2 FVKESK. CDR3 sequence: CASSQQGNGYTF. For the CDR3, the DNA is TGTGCCAGCAGCCAACAGGGGAACGGCTACACCTTC.

This clone has just a few counts. V gene TRBV2 combines with J gene TRBJ2-1, with D perhaps TRBD1 (5 bases). The CDR3 is 12 residues long. Trimming took 9 bases from V and 8 from J, leaving 14 bases between them. Germline-derived CDR1 and CDR2 are SNHLY and FYNNEI. DNA of the CDR3: TGTGCCAGTCATGGACAAGGCTATGAGCAGTTCTTC. Its translation: CASHGQGYEQFF.

The chain couples TRBV28 to TRBJ1-2; 8 bases fit TRBD1. CDR3 length equals 13 residues. V was pared by 2 bases and J by 7 bases, with 3 bases of the junction left unmatched. Germline V lookup: CDR1 MDHEN, CDR2 SYDVKM. The chain's CDR3 is CASSLQGALGYTF. In nucleotides, the CDR3 is TGTGCCAGCAGTTTACAGGGGGCGCTTGGCTACACCTTC.

V gene TRBV5-5 combines with J gene TRBJ1-1, with D hard to call. The CDR3 is 12 amino acids. V lost 6 bases and J 1 base, leaving 7 bases between the germline ends. Per the germline V gene, CDR1 is SGHKS and CDR2 is YYEKEE (reference sequence). The CDR3 reads CASIYTNTEAFF. The CDR3 DNA is TGTGCCAGCATCTATACGAACACTGAAGCTTTCTTT.

Only a few counts were recorded for this clone. The V call is TRBV5-1, the J call TRBJ2-7; weak D call: TRBD1 (6 bases). The CDR3 consists of 13 residues. Germline values: CDR1 SGHRS, CDR2 YFSETQ. The V end lost 3 bases, the J end lost 5 bases, and 12 bases lay between the germline ends. The CDR3 sequence: CASSSGVVHEQYF. The CDR3 region has the DNA TGCGCCAGCAGCTCAGGGGTTGTCCACGAGCAGTACTTC.

This rearrangement joins TRBV27 to TRBJ1-2, with unresolved D. Trimming shortened V by 1 base and J by 4 bases, and 16 bases separated the two germline ends. This CDR3 comprises 16 residues. Germline V gene data show CDR1 as MNHEY and CDR2 as SMNVEV (reference sequence). The CDR3: CASSLFAGGLPYGYTF. The CDR3 region has the DNA TGTGCCAGCAGTTTATTCGCGGGCGGGTTACCCTATGGCTACACCTTC.

The chain combines TRBV18 with TRBJ2-3; maybe TRBD1 (6 bases). The CDR3 has 16 amino acids. Trimming stripped 2 bases from V and 4 bases from J, with 16 bases between. The V gene's germline CDR1 is KGHSH and CDR2 LQKENI. As DNA, the CDR3 is TGTGCCAGCTCACCAGTCGGACAGCGGAGCGCAGATACGCAGTATTTT. This encodes CASSPVGQRSADTQYF.

The chain links TRBV27 to TRBJ1-1; D not resolved. The CDR3 runs 13 residues. Germline CDR1 is MNHEY and CDR2 is SMNVEV (reference sequence). V lost 2 bases, J lost 2 bases, and 6 bases lay in between. The CDR3 bases are TGTGCCAGCAGTTTAAGTACCAACACTGAAGCTTTCTTT. Its protein product is CASSLSTNTEAFF.

J is TRBJ1-2 and V is TRBV27, with 8 bases fitting TRBD1. The CDR3 contains 16 residues. With 0 bases clipped from V and 6 bases from J, the junction kept 9 bases outside the gene matches. Germline CDR1 and CDR2: MNHEY and SMNVEV (reference sequence). For the CDR3, the DNA is TGTGCCAGCAGTTTATCGCACCTAACAGGGGGGGATGGCTACACCTTC. Its protein is CASSLSHLTGGDGYTF.

This clone appeared a few times. V gene TRBV2 combines with J gene TRBJ1-2; possibly TRBD1 for D (6 bases). V shed 2 bases and J shed 6 bases, with 13 bases lying between them. Germline assignment: CDR1 SNHLY and CDR2 FYNNEI. The CDR3 spans 14 residues. The CDR3 protein is CASSESGRGNGYTF. Written as DNA, the CDR3 is TGTGCCAGCAGTGAAAGTGGCAGGGGCAATGGCTACACCTTC.

Within the sample, this clone is hyperexpanded. The CDR3 loop is CSVAGLDQPQHF. CDR3 sequence (DNA): TGCAGCGTTGCAGGGCTGGATCAGCCCCAGCATTTT. The rearrangement joins TRBV29-1 to TRBJ1-5; tentatively, D is TRBD1 (5 bases). This CDR3 has 12 residues. The V gene's germline CDR1 is SQVTM and CDR2 ANQGSEA. The germline V and J ends were trimmed by 4 bases and 5 bases, with 9 bases remaining between them.

V usage is TRBV7-7 and J usage is TRBJ2-5; D tentatively reads TRBD1 or TRBD2 (5 bases each). The V end was cut by 5 bases, the J end by 2 bases, with 15 bases between. The length of the CDR3 is 15 residues. Germline assignment: CDR1 SSHAT and CDR2 FNYEAQ (reference sequence). CDR3 coding DNA: TGTGCCAGCAGCCGAAACGGGGACGGGCAAGAGACCCAGTACTTC. Translated, it gives CASSRNGDGQETQYF.

The chain joins TRBV9 to TRBJ2-7, with TRBD2 matching 10 bases. Trimming took 4 bases from V and 5 from J; bases not matched to a gene: 6. The V gene's germline CDR1 is SGDLS and CDR2 YYNGEE. The CDR3 is 14 residues long. The DNA for the CDR3 is TGTGCCAGCAGCCTCTCGGGACTAGCGAACGAGCAGTACTTC. It translates to CASSLSGLANEQYF.

This clone was seen a handful of times. This chain connects TRBV4-3 to TRBJ1-2, with TRBD1 matching 9 bases. Looked up from germline, CDR1 is LGHNA and CDR2 is YSLEER. The CDR3 runs to 14 residues. Germline trimming cut 4 bases from V and 8 bases from J; bases unmatched to any gene: 8. The CDR3 DNA follows: TGCGCCAGCAGCCGACAAGACAGGGGGGAAGGCTACACCTTC. Its translation: CASSRQDRGEGYTF.

V and J are TRBV30 and TRBJ1-6; no definite D call. The germline gives CDR1 GTSNPN, CDR2 SVGIG (reference sequence). This CDR3 is 13 amino acids long. Deletions cut 4 bases from V and 6 bases from J, with 10 bases between. The CDR3 region has the DNA TGTGCCTGGACCCCCAGCATTAATTCACCCCTCCACTTT. Encoded protein: CAWTPSINSPLHF.

This clone has only a few counts. J is TRBJ1-2 and V is TRBV5-4; the D gene is possibly TRBD1 (5 bases). V shed 4 bases and J shed 8 bases, with 15 bases lying between them. Germline CDR1 reads SGHNT; CDR2 reads YYREEE (reference sequence). This CDR3 is 13 amino acids long. CDR3 loop: CASSPPQGLGYTF. The DNA for the CDR3 is TGTGCCAGCAGCCCGCCGCAGGGCTTAGGCTACACCTTC.

The rearrangement uses TRBV30 and TRBJ1-5; 8 bases align to TRBD1. This CDR3 region has 15 residues. Germline lookup yields CDR1 GTSNPN and CDR2 SVGIG (reference sequence). V trimming: 1 base; J trimming: 4 bases; junction bases outside the gene matches: 6. The CDR3 reads CAWSATRDRNQPQHF. Written as DNA, the CDR3 is TGTGCCTGGAGTGCCACGCGGGACAGGAATCAGCCCCAGCATTTT.

CDR3: CASSLETKGSYTF. Here the CDR3 DNA reads TGCGCCAGCAGCTTGGAGACTAAGGGCAGCTACACCTTC. The rearrangement uses TRBV5-1 and TRBJ1-2, with D unclear. This CDR3 is 13 amino acids long. Germline loops: CDR1 SGHRS, CDR2 YFSETQ. The V and J ends lost 0 bases and 9 bases respectively, with 12 bases between them.

V gene TRBV18 combines with J gene TRBJ1-1, with no clear D. The CDR3 totals 13 residues. Trimming removed 0 bases from V and 4 bases from J, with 6 bases in between. Germline values: CDR1 KGHSH, CDR2 LQKENI. CDR3 sequence: CASSPPTVTEAFF. CDR3 coding DNA: TGTGCCAGCTCACCACCCACAGTCACTGAAGCTTTCTTT.

This clone occurred a few times. This chain joins TRBV7-2 and TRBJ1-1; TRBD1 might be the D (5 bases). This CDR3 spans 15 amino acids. CDR1 is SGHTA, CDR2 FQGNSA, per germline. With 0 bases removed from V and 1 base from J, the gap between germline ends came to 9 bases. This CDR3 is CASSLAKTANTEAFF. Here the CDR3 DNA reads TGTGCCAGCAGCTTAGCGAAGACAGCGAACACTGAAGCTTTCTTT.

This chain links TRBV29-1 with TRBJ1-2; no reliable D call. The germline V and J ends were trimmed by 1 base and 3 bases, with 12 bases remaining between them. The CDR3 has 14 residues. Germline V CDR1 and CDR2: SQVTM, ANQGSEA. This chain's CDR3 is CSVEGPSNYYGYTF. The CDR3 coding sequence is TGCAGCGTTGAAGGACCTTCTAACTACTATGGCTACACCTTC.